Shown below are 25 T cell receptor beta chains from a single sample sequenced in a study of preoperative IRX-2 immunotherapy in early breast cancer. Treatment meaning: preoperative locoregional IRX-2 cytokine immunotherapy. Here immunoSEQ multiplex PCR was the method, and the copy in TCRdb shows in-frame clones only, minus some. The sample lists around 34,000 clones, 80% to 85% occurring once. The source was lymph node tissue, collected from a patient treated with IRX-2 immunotherapy. Source of these receptors: a human donor with breast cancer.

This clone was seen a single time. The rearrangement uses TRBV6-4 and TRBJ2-1; TRBD2 might be the D (5 bases). Trimming removed 7 bases at V and 4 bases at J, with 11 bases between. CDR3 length: 13 residues. Per germline, CDR1 MRHNA and CDR2 SNTAGT. The CDR3 loop reads CASIEGPYNEQFF. The CDR3 DNA follows: TGTGCCAGCATTGAGGGTCCGTACAATGAGCAGTTCTTC.

V and J are TRBV10-3 and TRBJ2-3; D is possibly TRBD2 (7 bases). Trimming shortened V by 2 bases and J by 4 bases, and 13 bases separated the two germline ends. Germline CDR1 reads ENHRY; CDR2 reads SYGVKD. The length of the CDR3 is 15 residues. CDR3 protein: CAISERGGVADTQYF. DNA of the CDR3: TGTGCCATCAGTGAGAGGGGGGGAGTGGCAGATACGCAGTATTTT.

The genes are TRBV15 and TRBJ2-7; D could derive from TRBD1 or TRBD2 (5 bases each). Germline-derived CDR1 and CDR2 are LNHNV and YYDKDF (reference sequence). Trimming pared 0 bases from V and 2 bases from J, leaving 20 bases between. The CDR3 runs 18 residues. The DNA for the CDR3 is TGTGCCACCAGCAGAGATGGGGACGGACCGACGTTGGCCTACGAGCAGTACTTC. Translation gives CATSRDGDGPTLAYEQYF.

The gene calls are TRBV15 and TRBJ2-3, with D tentatively TRBD1 (6 bases). The CDR3 has 15 amino acids. Germline lookup yields CDR1 LNHNV and CDR2 YYDKDF (reference sequence). V lost 8 bases and J 8 bases, leaving 23 bases between the germline ends. CDR3 sequence: CATRIWGVEGGTQYF. The CDR3 nucleotides read TGTGCCACCCGGATCTGGGGCGTAGAAGGGGGTACGCAGTATTTT.

V and J are TRBV18 and TRBJ1-2, with a weak D call TRBD1 (5 bases). Trimming shortened V by 1 base and J by 4 bases, and 19 bases separated the two germline ends. The CDR3 has 17 amino acids. The germline gives CDR1 KGHSH, CDR2 LQKENI. CDR3 DNA: TGTGCCAGCTCACCACAAGGAGGGGCCCCCGCAGGCTATGGCTACACCTTC. This translates into CASSPQGGAPAGYGYTF.

This clone was picked up one time. The chain links TRBV6-8 to TRBJ1-2; no reliable D call. Trimming pared 0 bases from V and 7 bases from J, leaving 9 bases between. The CDR3 totals 13 residues. The germline CDR1 and CDR2 sequences are MNHGY and SAAAGT. The chain's CDR3 is CASSYSETSGYTF. The DNA of the CDR3 is TGTGCCAGCAGTTACTCCGAGACATCTGGCTACACCTTC.

The chain combines TRBV6-8 with TRBJ2-3; D ambiguous. Trimming took off 2 bases at V and 4 bases at J, with 7 bases between the two ends. This CDR3 has 13 residues. Germline CDR1 and CDR2: MNHGY and SAAAGT. Here the CDR3 DNA reads TGTGCCAGCAGTTACCAAAAGGCAGATACGCAGTATTTT. This sequence encodes CASSYQKADTQYF.

The chain is built from TRBV11-3 and TRBJ2-2, with 8 bases identical to TRBD2. The CDR3 runs 17 residues. Germline V lookup: CDR1 SGHNT, CDR2 YENEEA. After removal of 2 bases from V and 7 bases from J, the junction contained 12 bases not matched to a gene. In DNA, the CDR3 is TGTGCCAGCAGCTTACCTTTAATAGCGGGATCTCACGGGGAGCTGTTTTTT. Encoded protein: CASSLPLIAGSHGELFF. The whole variable domain, filled in from reference TRBV11-3 and TRBJ2-2, reads EAGVVQSPRYKIIEKKQPVAFWCNPISGHNTLYWYLQNLGQGPELLIRYENEEAVDDSQLPKDRFSAERLKGVDSTLKIQPAELGDSAVYLCASSLPLIAGSHGELFFGEGSRLTVL.

The chain recombines TRBV10-2 with TRBJ1-1; TRBD1 might be the D (5 bases). V was trimmed by 4 bases and J by 4 bases, leaving 10 bases between them. This CDR3 is 13 amino acids long. The V gene's germline CDR1 is WSHSY and CDR2 SAAADI. Here the CDR3 reads CASSVRGGTEAFF. The CDR3, as DNA: TGCGCCAGCAGTGTTCGGGGGGGCACTGAAGCTTTCTTT.

This chain links TRBV29-1 with TRBJ1-4, with TRBD1 matching over 8 bases. This CDR3 comprises 12 residues. Germline lookup yields CDR1 SQVTM and CDR2 ANQGSEA. V was pared by 6 bases and J by 14 bases, with 11 bases of the junction left unmatched. The CDR3 region is CSVAARQGRLFF. CDR3 DNA sequence: TGCAGCGTCGCCGCTCGACAGGGGCGGCTGTTTTTT.

V gene TRBV6-8 combines with J gene TRBJ1-2, with D uncertain. Germline CDR1 and CDR2: MNHGY and SAAAGT. The CDR3 contains 16 residues. Trimming pared 4 bases from V and 4 bases from J, leaving 19 bases between. The CDR3 loop reads CASSSGGRIPAYGYTF. CDR3 bases: TGTGCCAGCAGTTCAGGCGGGAGGATCCCAGCCTATGGCTACACCTTC.

V is TRBV4-1 and J is TRBJ2-7, with no clear D. V was cut by 5 bases and J by 9 bases, with 32 bases left in between. The germline gives CDR1 MGHRA, CDR2 YSYEKL. This CDR3 has 18 amino acids. The CDR3 DNA follows: TGCGCCAGCAGCGAATCGGTAGTAGGTAGGGCGACGCTTCTCGGGCAGTACTTC. Translating gives CASSESVVGRATLLGQYF.

In nucleotides, the CDR3 is TGTGCCAGTAGTATGTTTGGAGGGTTGGGCGAGCAGTACTTC. This encodes CASSMFGGLGEQYF. The chain uses TRBV19 and TRBJ2-7; D might be TRBD2 (6 bases). Germline assignment: CDR1 LNHDA and CDR2 SQIVND (reference sequence). The CDR3 extends over 14 amino acids. Trimming shortened V by 3 bases and J by 6 bases, and 15 bases separated the two germline ends. The whole variable domain, filled in from reference TRBV19 and TRBJ2-7, reads DGGITQSPKYLFRKEGQNVTLSCEQNLNHDAMYWYRQDPGQGLRLIYYSQIVNDFQKGDIAEGYSVSREKKESFPLTVTSAQKNPTAFYLCASSMFGGLGEQYFGPGTRLTVT.

This clone is a singleton in its sample. V usage is TRBV6-4 and J usage is TRBJ1-2; D unclear. Deletions cut 10 bases from V and 4 bases from J, with 16 bases between. CDR1 and CDR2 from the germline V gene are MRHNA and SNTAGT. This CDR3 contains 13 residues. The CDR3 DNA follows: TGTGCCATATCCTACGGACTACTCTATGGCTACACCTTC. This translates into CAISYGLLYGYTF.

This chain uses TRBV2 with TRBJ2-1, with D uncertain. This CDR3 region has 13 residues. Trimming removed 7 bases from V and 5 bases from J, with 12 bases in between. Germline V gene data show CDR1 as SNHLY and CDR2 as FYNNEI. CDR3 loop: CASMYQVDNEQFF. For the CDR3, the DNA is TGTGCCAGCATGTACCAGGTGGACAATGAGCAGTTCTTC.

The chain joins TRBV7-2 to TRBJ2-7, with D tentatively TRBD2 (6 bases). The CDR3 is made up of 15 amino acids. V was cut by 5 bases and J by 7 bases, with 21 bases left in between. Germline lookup yields CDR1 SGHTA and CDR2 FQGNSA. This chain's CDR3 is CASSQDYGSLGEQYF. The CDR3, as DNA: TGTGCCAGCAGCCAAGACTACGGGAGTCTAGGGGAGCAGTACTTC.

The chain couples TRBV5-1 to TRBJ2-3; TRBD1 is a possible D gene (6 bases). From germline, CDR1 is SGHRS and CDR2 YFSETQ. V lost 4 bases to trimming and J lost 2 bases, with 14 bases between them. This CDR3 is 15 amino acids long. The CDR3 nucleotides read TGCGCCAGCAGCCCCGGACAGAGTCTCACAGATACGCAGTATTTT. It specifies CASSPGQSLTDTQYF.

The chain recombines TRBV23-1 with TRBJ2-5, with D possibly matching TRBD2 (5 bases). TRBV23-1 is flagged as an ORF with uncertain function. Trimming removed 6 bases from V and 5 bases from J, with 13 bases in between. The CDR3 runs 13 residues. CDR3 protein: CASSQREWETQYF. The DNA for the CDR3 is TGCGCCAGCAGCCAAAGGGAGTGGGAGACCCAGTACTTC.

V is TRBV19 and J is TRBJ1-5, with D hard to call. The CDR3 runs to 14 residues. V was clipped by 6 bases and J by 7 bases, with 16 bases between them. The V gene's germline CDR1 is LNHDA and CDR2 SQIVND (reference sequence). The CDR3 DNA is TGTGCCAGTAGCCTTTCCGGCAGATCGCAGCCCCAGCATTTT. Protein sequence: CASSLSGRSQPQHF. Variable domain in full (rest from reference TRBV19 and TRBJ1-5): DGGITQSPKYLFRKEGQNVTLSCEQNLNHDAMYWYRQDPGQGLRLIYYSQIVNDFQKGDIAEGYSVSREKKESFPLTVTSAQKNPTAFYLCASSLSGRSQPQHFGDGTRLSIL.

This chain links TRBV29-1 with TRBJ1-3; D gene uncertain. Germline CDR1 and CDR2: SQVTM and ANQGSEA. The ends were cut back, 7 bases at V and 2 bases at J, with 15 bases in the middle. The CDR3 extends over 14 amino acids. The CDR3 is CSASPNPPGNTIYF. The CDR3 DNA is TGCAGCGCATCACCCAATCCCCCTGGAAACACCATATATTTT.

The gene calls are TRBV30 and TRBJ2-3, with 7 bases aligning to TRBD2. The CDR3 runs to 15 residues. J was trimmed by 4 bases and V by 4 bases; bases with no gene match: 11. Germline V gene lookup returns CDR1 GTSNPN and CDR2 SVGIG (reference sequence). CDR3 protein: CAWNGAGARADTQYF. The DNA of the CDR3 is TGTGCCTGGAACGGGGCGGGAGCGCGTGCAGATACGCAGTATTTT.

This clone appeared a single time. The V gene is TRBV5-1, the J gene TRBJ1-4; a weak D match, TRBD1 (6 bases). The CDR3 is made up of 15 amino acids. Germline-derived CDR1 and CDR2 are SGHRS and YFSETQ. Deletions cut 0 bases from V and 7 bases from J, with 13 bases between. This CDR3 reads CASSLVGGRGEKLFF. The DNA of the CDR3 is TGCGCCAGCAGCTTGGTTGGGGGGCGAGGTGAAAAACTGTTTTTT.

This clone came up a few times. The chain links TRBV7-1 to TRBJ1-3; D gene uncertain. TRBV7-1 is placed among ORFs of uncertain function. Trimming removed 3 bases from V and 0 bases from J, with 6 bases in between. The CDR3 runs to 14 residues. DNA for the CDR3: TGTGCCAGCAGCTCTTGGGGCTCTGGAAACACCATATATTTT. It encodes CASSSWGSGNTIYF.

This clone was seen a handful of times. The chain has TRBV6-8 and TRBJ2-2; 9 nucleotides line up with TRBD1. The CDR3 has 16 amino acids. V was clipped by 6 bases and J by 4 bases; unmatched bases: 9. Germline-derived CDR1 and CDR2 are MNHGY and SAAAGT. The CDR3 DNA reads TGTGCCAGCAGGTATCCCGGGACAGGGAGCACCGGGGAGCTGTTTTTT. Protein: CASRYPGTGSTGELFF.

The chain is built from TRBV14 and TRBJ2-2; D may correspond to TRBD1 or TRBD2 (6 bases each). The CDR3 has 18 residues. V gave up 4 bases and J gave up 3 bases, with 21 bases separating them. In germline, CDR1 is SGHDN, CDR2 FVKESK. The CDR3 DNA sequence: TGTGCCAGCAGCCGGCTCCTAGGGGGAATAGCGGACACCGGGGAGCTGTTTTTT. This gives the protein CASSRLLGGIADTGELFF.